Reported below is one T cell receptor (beta chain). In germline, CDR1 is MGHRA, CDR2 YSYEKL. V lost 3 bases to trimming and J lost 1 base; unmatched junction nucleotides: 3. This CDR3 has 15 residues. This sample is drawn from a study of blood T cell repertoires in COVID-19. The data were produced by immunoSEQ multiplex PCR, yet TCRdb's version contains in-frame clones alone and is incomplete. Of around 100,000 clones detected, nearly 90% appear once; the ten largest clones hold 2% to 2.5%. Sequencing used peripheral blood. The chain links TRBV4-1 to TRBJ2-3; 8 bases are shared with TRBD1. The TCR comes from a man aged 45-65 years with active COVID-19. For the CDR3, the DNA is TGCGCCAGCAGCCACTCGGGACAGGGCACAGATACGCAGTATTTT. Encoded protein: CASSHSGQGTDTQYF.